Below are 29 T cell receptor beta chains sequenced from a single sample in a study of cytomegalovirus exposure and HLA in healthy donors. PCR used 60 Vbeta primers and 13 Jbeta primers. Sequencing used immunoSEQ multiplex PCR; TCRdb keeps in-frame clones, though not all of them. The data show approximately 85,000 clones, approximately 80% seen once. Sequencing was carried out using PBMCs. The receptors were gathered from a man aged 50-59 years in good health and CMV-seropositive.

The chain recombines TRBV5-1 with TRBJ1-1, with D possibly matching TRBD1 (5 bases). CDR3 length equals 14 residues. Germline V lookup: CDR1 SGHRS, CDR2 YFSETQ. V lost 4 bases, J lost 3 bases, and 13 bases lay in between. The CDR3 DNA reads TGCGCCAGCAGCCCGGGTGGGGGGTACACTGAAGCTTTCTTT. It encodes CASSPGGGYTEAFF.

V is TRBV10-3 and J is TRBJ1-4; no reliable D call. V lost 6 bases and J lost 0, with 23 bases in between. The germline CDR1 and CDR2 sequences are ENHRY and SYGVKD. The CDR3 covers 19 residues. In nucleotides, the CDR3 is TGTGCCATCAGCCCTTCGGGAATTGGACGGTCTGCAACTAATGAAAAACTGTTTTTT. Residues: CAISPSGIGRSATNEKLFF.

This clone was observed a single time. The chain employs TRBV7-2 and TRBJ1-2, with a tentative D call TRBD1 (5 bases). The CDR3 runs to 16 residues. Germline V gives CDR1 SGHTA, CDR2 FQGNSA. Trimming took 1 base from V and 0 from J, leaving 12 bases between them. DNA for the CDR3: TGTGCCAGCAGCTTAGGGGCAGGGCTAACTAACTATGGCTACACCTTC. Encoded protein: CASSLGAGLTNYGYTF.

The chain is built from TRBV19 and TRBJ1-2, with no clear D. This CDR3 contains 15 residues. CDR1 LNHDA and CDR2 SQIVND come from the germline V gene (reference sequence). Trimming left V 3 bases short and J 7 bases short, with 18 bases between. The CDR3 here is CASSIPFGARGGYTF. The CDR3 DNA reads TGTGCCAGTAGTATCCCCTTCGGAGCGCGGGGTGGCTACACCTTC.

The rearrangement links TRBV6-1 to TRBJ2-5; D is uncertain. The CDR3 extends over 13 amino acids. The germline gives CDR1 MNHNS, CDR2 SASEGT. The V end was cut by 4 bases, the J end by 1 base, with 7 bases between. As DNA, the CDR3 is TGTGCCAGCAGTGTACAGATCCAAGAGACCCAGTACTTC. Amino acids: CASSVQIQETQYF.

The chain carries TRBV4-2 and TRBJ2-1; 11 nucleotides agree with TRBD2. Germline CDR1 reads LGHNA; CDR2 reads YNFKEQ. J gave up 8 bases and V 2 bases, and 8 bases lay outside the gene matches. CDR3 length: 16 amino acids. CDR3: CASSQNLAGGRDEQFF. CDR3 nucleotide sequence: TGTGCCAGCAGCCAAAATTTAGCGGGAGGGCGAGATGAGCAGTTCTTC.

The chain joins TRBV7-9 to TRBJ2-3, with TRBD2 identical over 7 bases. CDR3 length: 14 amino acids. The V gene end was trimmed by 5 bases and the J gene end by 6 bases; junction bases not matched to a gene: 8. Germline V CDR1 and CDR2: SEHNR, FQNEAQ (reference sequence). CDR3 DNA sequence: TGTGCCAGCAGCCAAAGCGGGGCCGCCGATACGCAGTATTTT. It is translated as CASSQSGAADTQYF.

The chain uses TRBV2 and TRBJ2-4, with 13 bases matching TRBD2. This CDR3 is 17 amino acids long. The germline V gene has CDR1 SNHLY and CDR2 FYNNEI. V lost 5 bases and J lost 6; bases outside the gene matches: 10. CDR3 coding DNA: TGTGCCAGCAGTAGACTAGCGGGAGGCCACGAGATAAACATTCAGTACTTC. Encoded protein: CASSRLAGGHEINIQYF.

The chain is built from TRBV7-9 and TRBJ2-1; 7 nucleotides agree with TRBD2. There are 15 residues in the CDR3. Germline CDR1 reads SEHNR; CDR2 reads FQNEAQ (reference sequence). Trimming at V came to 4 bases and at J to 4 bases, leaving 7 bases not matched to a gene. DNA for the CDR3: TGTGCCAGCAGCTCCCAAGCGGGAAGGTACAATGAGCAGTTCTTC. Its translation is CASSSQAGRYNEQFF.

V and J are TRBV27 and TRBJ2-5, with 10 nucleotides matching TRBD2. J gave up 5 bases and V 6 bases, and 12 bases lay outside the gene matches. Germline values: CDR1 MNHEY, CDR2 SMNVEV (reference sequence). The CDR3 runs to 16 residues. This CDR3 reads CASRLAGSPPPETQYF. The CDR3 bases are TGTGCCAGCAGACTAGCGGGATCGCCCCCCCCGGAGACCCAGTACTTC.

The chain carries TRBV7-2 and TRBJ2-3, with a tentative D call TRBD2 (6 bases). CDR1 and CDR2 (germline): SGHTA, FQGNSA. The CDR3 runs to 14 residues. V was cut by 5 bases and J by 2 bases, with 11 bases left in between. The CDR3 protein is CASSNREPTDTQYF. For the CDR3, the DNA is TGTGCCAGCAGCAACCGGGAGCCCACAGATACGCAGTATTTT.

J is TRBJ2-5 and V is TRBV11-2; 11 bases are shared with TRBD2. Germline V CDR1 and CDR2: SGHAT, FQNNGV. After removal of 5 bases from V and 1 base from J, the junction contained 3 bases not matched to a gene. The CDR3 has 15 amino acids. The CDR3 region has the DNA TGTGCCAGCAGCCCGGGGACTAGCGGCCAAGAGACCCAGTACTTC. This encodes CASSPGTSGQETQYF.

This chain joins TRBV30 and TRBJ2-1, with TRBD2 matching 8 bases. CDR3 length equals 15 residues. Trimming removed 0 bases from V and 7 bases from J; junction bases left unmatched: 8. CDR1 is GTSNPN and CDR2 is SVGIG in the germline V gene (reference sequence). CDR3 in DNA: TGTGCCTGGAGTGTTGGGGCGGGAGGCCTGAATGAGCAGTTCTTC. Translation gives CAWSVGAGGLNEQFF.

CDR3 sequence: CASSQDLAVTSGNTIYF. CDR3 DNA: TGCGCCAGCAGCCAAGATCTCGCGGTTACCTCTGGAAACACCATATATTTT. The chain has TRBV4-1 and TRBJ1-3; the D is unclear. The CDR3 covers 17 residues. Germline lookup yields CDR1 MGHRA and CDR2 YSYEKL. Trimming removed 0 bases from V and 0 bases from J, with 12 bases in between.

V and J are TRBV5-4 and TRBJ1-5; D not certain. The V and J ends lost 0 bases and 1 base respectively, with 17 bases between them. CDR3 length: 18 amino acids. Germline CDR1 is SGHNT and CDR2 is YYREEE (reference sequence). The CDR3 DNA sequence: TGTGCCAGCAGCTTGGGGGGTGCAGGACTGAGGAGCAATCAGCCCCAGCATTTT. This translates into CASSLGGAGLRSNQPQHF. Full variable domain (rest looked up from reference TRBV5-4 and TRBJ1-5): ETGVTQSPTHLIKTRGQQVTLRCSSQSGHNTVSWYQQALGQGPQFIFQYYREEENGRGNFPPRFSGLQFPNYSSELNVNALELDDSALYLCASSLGGAGLRSNQPQHFGDGTRLSIL.

This sequence joins TRBV4-2 and TRBJ2-3; possibly TRBD2 for D (5 bases). Germline CDR1 LGHNA, CDR2 YNFKEQ. V was pared by 0 bases and J by 2 bases, with 12 bases between. CDR3 length: 16 residues. CDR3 bases: TGTGCCAGCAGCCAAGATGATTGGGGAGCCACAGATACGCAGTATTTT. Residues: CASSQDDWGATDTQYF.

CDR3 residues: CASRGTGYTEAFF. The DNA of the CDR3 is TGTGCCAGCAGGGGTACAGGGTACACTGAAGCTTTCTTT. This sequence joins TRBV6-5 and TRBJ1-1; TRBD1 might be the D (6 bases). The CDR3 contains 13 residues. V lost 6 bases to trimming and J lost 3 bases, with 11 bases between them. Germline-derived CDR1 and CDR2 are MNHEY and SVGAGI.

The chain has TRBV5-1 and TRBJ2-5, with 7 positions matching TRBD1. CDR1 and CDR2 from the germline V gene are SGHRS and YFSETQ. The CDR3 has 13 amino acids. V was pared by 1 base and J by 4 bases, with 1 base of the junction left unmatched. CDR3 loop: CASSLTGAETQYF. The DNA for the CDR3 is TGCGCCAGCAGCTTGACAGGGGCAGAGACCCAGTACTTC.

This chain links TRBV4-3 with TRBJ2-2, with 15 positions matching TRBD2. Germline V gene sequence: CDR1 LGHNA, CDR2 YSLEER. Trimming took 3 bases from V and 6 from J; bases not matched to a gene: 11. CDR3 length: 19 residues. The CDR3 here is CASSQGTSGRIPLPGELFF. The CDR3 DNA sequence: TGCGCCAGCAGCCAGGGGACTAGCGGGAGGATCCCCCTTCCCGGGGAGCTGTTTTTT.

This chain connects TRBV20-1 to TRBJ2-7; D might be TRBD1 (6 bases). The CDR3 has 11 amino acids. The germline V and J ends were trimmed by 6 bases and 4 bases, with 10 bases remaining between them. Looked up from germline, CDR1 is DFQATT and CDR2 is SNEGSKA (reference sequence). The chain's CDR3 is CSALDRYEQYF. In DNA, the CDR3 is TGCAGTGCCTTGGACAGATACGAGCAGTACTTC.

The genes are TRBV30 and TRBJ2-1, with a tentative D call TRBD2 (6 bases). The CDR3 covers 14 residues. V lost 0 bases and J 0 bases, leaving 6 bases between the germline ends. Germline V gene lookup returns CDR1 GTSNPN and CDR2 SVGIG (reference sequence). CDR3 in amino acids: CAWSVGGSYNEQFF. CDR3 nucleotides: TGTGCCTGGAGTGTGGGGGGCTCCTACAATGAGCAGTTCTTC.

The gene calls are TRBV10-2 and TRBJ2-1; tentatively, D is TRBD2 (5 bases). V lost 6 bases and J lost 0, with 12 bases in between. The CDR3 covers 15 residues. Germline V gene sequence: CDR1 WSHSY, CDR2 SAAADI. The DNA of the CDR3 is TGCGCCAGCAGGATAGCGCCCAGCTCCTACAATGAGCAGTTCTTC. Translation gives CASRIAPSSYNEQFF.

The rearrangement joins TRBV19 to TRBJ1-4; the D is unclear. The CDR3 length is 15 residues. The V gene's germline CDR1 is LNHDA and CDR2 SQIVND (reference sequence). With 7 bases removed from V and 8 bases from J, the gap between germline ends came to 20 bases. The CDR3 DNA follows: TGTGCCAGTACCTCAACCGGGGAAGGATACGAAAAACTGTTTTTT. It encodes CASTSTGEGYEKLFF.

The chain carries TRBV5-1 and TRBJ1-4; weak D call: TRBD1 (5 bases). V dropped 0 bases and J dropped 3 bases, with 12 bases sitting between them. Germline CDR1 SGHRS, CDR2 YFSETQ. The CDR3 extends over 16 amino acids. In DNA, the CDR3 is TGCGCCAGCAGCTTGGCCCCGGACATCGCTAATGAAAAACTGTTTTTT. It specifies CASSLAPDIANEKLFF.

This sequence joins TRBV6-6 and TRBJ2-4; no firm D call. The ends were cut back, 8 bases at V and 2 bases at J, with 7 bases in the middle. Germline assignment: CDR1 MNHNY and CDR2 SVGAGI (reference sequence). CDR3 length: 12 residues. The CDR3 DNA reads as TGTGCCAGCCGCGACACCAAAAACATTCAGTACTTC. It codes for CASRDTKNIQYF.

This rearrangement joins TRBV14 to TRBJ1-4; no clear D. Trimming removed 3 bases at V and 7 bases at J, with 9 bases between. Per the germline V gene, CDR1 is SGHDN and CDR2 is FVKESK. This CDR3 has 13 amino acids. The CDR3 here is CASSQSRSEKLFF. The CDR3 nucleotides are TGTGCCAGCAGCCAGAGTCGGAGTGAAAAACTGTTTTTT.

The V call is TRBV27, the J call TRBJ2-5; D is ambiguous. Germline V CDR1 and CDR2: MNHEY, SMNVEV (reference sequence). The CDR3 spans 16 residues. V lost 4 bases, J lost 10 bases, and 25 bases lay in between. The CDR3 region is CASSSSPGTEILDQYF. DNA for the CDR3: TGTGCCAGCAGTTCCTCCCCGGGTACGGAAATTTTGGACCAGTACTTC.

The table lists this clone with a few counts. The chain uses TRBV7-9 and TRBJ2-7, with 8 bases lining up with TRBD2. The CDR3 contains 15 residues. Germline V gives CDR1 SEHNR, CDR2 FQNEAQ (reference sequence). V trimming: 4 bases; J trimming: 0 bases; junction bases outside the gene matches: 5. The CDR3 loop is CASSSAAGGSYEQYF. CDR3 nucleotide sequence: TGTGCCAGCAGCTCTGCGGCGGGAGGCTCCTACGAGCAGTACTTC.

The chain carries TRBV9 and TRBJ2-2; tentatively, D is TRBD2 (6 bases). The CDR3 runs 16 residues. Germline CDR1 SGDLS, CDR2 YYNGEE. With 0 bases removed from V and 0 bases from J, the gap between germline ends came to 9 bases. DNA for the CDR3: TGTGCCAGCAGCGTAGCACTAGCAGCGAACACCGGGGAGCTGTTTTTT. It specifies CASSVALAANTGELFF.